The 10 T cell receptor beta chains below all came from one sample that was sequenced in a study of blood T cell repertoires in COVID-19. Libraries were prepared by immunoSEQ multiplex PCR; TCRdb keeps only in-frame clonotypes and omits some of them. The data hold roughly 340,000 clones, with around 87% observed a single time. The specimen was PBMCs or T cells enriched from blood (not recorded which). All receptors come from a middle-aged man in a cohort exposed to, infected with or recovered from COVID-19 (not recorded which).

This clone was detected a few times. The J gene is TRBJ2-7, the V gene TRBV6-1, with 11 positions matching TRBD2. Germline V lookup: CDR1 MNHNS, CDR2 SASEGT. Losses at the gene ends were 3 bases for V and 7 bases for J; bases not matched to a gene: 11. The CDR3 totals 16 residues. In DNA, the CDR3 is TGTGCCAGCAGTGATAGGCTAGCGGGGGGTTGGGAAGAGCAGTACTTC. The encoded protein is CASSDRLAGGWEEQYF.

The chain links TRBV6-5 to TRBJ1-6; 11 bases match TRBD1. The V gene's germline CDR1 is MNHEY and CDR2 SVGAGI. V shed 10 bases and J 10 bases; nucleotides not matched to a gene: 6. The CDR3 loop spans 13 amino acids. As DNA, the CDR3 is TGTGCCAACTCGGACAGGGGGCAGTCACCCCTCCACTTT. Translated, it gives CANSDRGQSPLHF.

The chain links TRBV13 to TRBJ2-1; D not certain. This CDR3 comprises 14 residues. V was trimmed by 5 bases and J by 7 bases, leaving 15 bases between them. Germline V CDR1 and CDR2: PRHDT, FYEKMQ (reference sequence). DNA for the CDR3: TGTGCCAGCAGCCTCCCCATAGAGAAAAATGAGCAGTTCTTC. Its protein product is CASSLPIEKNEQFF.

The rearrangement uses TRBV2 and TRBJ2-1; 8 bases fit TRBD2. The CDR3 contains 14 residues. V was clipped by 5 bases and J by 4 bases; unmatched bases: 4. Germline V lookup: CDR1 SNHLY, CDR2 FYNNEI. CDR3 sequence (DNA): TGTGCCAGCAGTTTTACTAGCGGATACAATGAGCAGTTCTTC. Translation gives CASSFTSGYNEQFF.

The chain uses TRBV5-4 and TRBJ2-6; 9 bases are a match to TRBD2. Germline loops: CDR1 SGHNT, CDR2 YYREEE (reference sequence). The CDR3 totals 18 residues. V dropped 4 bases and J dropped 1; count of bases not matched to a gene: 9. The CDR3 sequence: CASSIPGLASSGANVLTF. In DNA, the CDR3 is TGTGCCAGCAGCATCCCGGGACTAGCCTCGTCTGGGGCCAACGTCCTGACTTTC.

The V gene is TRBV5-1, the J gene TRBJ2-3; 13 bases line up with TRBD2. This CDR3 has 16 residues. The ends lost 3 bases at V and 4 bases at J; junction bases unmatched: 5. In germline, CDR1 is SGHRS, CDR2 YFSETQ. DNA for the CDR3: TGCGCCAGCAGCTCTGGACTAGCGGGAGTGGCAGATACGCAGTATTTT. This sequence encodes CASSSGLAGVADTQYF.

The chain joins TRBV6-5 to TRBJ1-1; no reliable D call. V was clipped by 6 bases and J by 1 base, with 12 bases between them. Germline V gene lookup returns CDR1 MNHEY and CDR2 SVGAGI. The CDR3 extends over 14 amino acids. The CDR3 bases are TGTGCCAGCAGCCTAAAACAGACGAACACTGAAGCTTTCTTT. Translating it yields CASSLKQTNTEAFF.

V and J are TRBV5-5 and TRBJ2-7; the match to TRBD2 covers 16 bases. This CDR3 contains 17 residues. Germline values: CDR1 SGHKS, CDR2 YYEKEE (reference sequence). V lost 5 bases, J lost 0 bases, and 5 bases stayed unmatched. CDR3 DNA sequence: TGTGCCAGCAGAGGGGGACTAGCGGGAGGGAGCTCCTACGAGCAGTACTTC. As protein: CASRGGLAGGSSYEQYF.

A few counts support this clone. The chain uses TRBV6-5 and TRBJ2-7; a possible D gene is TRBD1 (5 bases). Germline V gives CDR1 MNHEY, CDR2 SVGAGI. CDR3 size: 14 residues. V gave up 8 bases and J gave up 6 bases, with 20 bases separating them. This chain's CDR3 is CASLPASSQGEQYF. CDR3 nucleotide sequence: TGTGCCAGCCTTCCGGCCTCTTCCCAGGGCGAGCAGTACTTC.

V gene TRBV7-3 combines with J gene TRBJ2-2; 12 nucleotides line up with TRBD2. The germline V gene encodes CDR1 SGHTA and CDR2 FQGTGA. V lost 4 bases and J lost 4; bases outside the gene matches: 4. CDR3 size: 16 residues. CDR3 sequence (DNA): TGTGCCAGCAGCTCTACTAGCGGGGGGCTCACCGGGGAGCTGTTTTTT. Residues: CASSSTSGGLTGELFF.